This T cell receptor (beta chain) originates from a study of T cell responses to AZD1222 COVID-19 vaccine. The germline V gene encodes CDR1 MDHEN and CDR2 SYDVKM. Between the trimmed V and J ends, which lost 2 bases and 10 bases, there was a span of 11 bases. The CDR3 spans 12 residues. In the case of this clone: The antigen is not known.

Only in-frame clones appear in the TCRdb table, and some are missing; sequencing was by immunoSEQ multiplex PCR. The repertoire has 130,000 to 150,000 clones, over 85% of them found once; the top ten carry over 1.5%. General study findings and limits: Breadth and depth of Spike-specific TCRs rose after two AZD1222 doses. There were vaccine-associated CD4 TCRs across spike, dominant at 160-218 and 743-854.

Material: peripheral blood, obtained on day 0 of AZD1222 vaccination. The sequence was obtained from an adult in good health. The chain is built from TRBV28 and TRBJ1-1; D uncertain. This CDR3 reads CASSLNRARAFF. The CDR3 region has the DNA TGTGCCAGCAGTTTAAATAGGGCGCGAGCTTTCTTT.